This T cell receptor beta chain is from a study of blood T cell repertoires in COVID-19. Data came from immunoSEQ multiplex PCR; TCRdb stores just in-frame clones and leaves some out. The table has 200,000 to 250,000 clones, 80% to 90% seen once. Participant reports of clinical history set cohort assignment. Participants classified as exposed had met a COVID-19 case within 2 weeks before study entry. The germline CDR1 and CDR2 sequences are LNHDA and SQIVND (reference sequence). The CDR3 covers 13 residues. Trimming took off 1 base at V and 4 bases at J, with 7 bases between the two ends. The receptor was derived from a woman aged 50 to 60 who had been exposed to COVID-19. The chain recombines TRBV19 with TRBJ1-2; D gene uncertain. Sequenced material: PBMCs or T cells enriched from blood (not recorded which). The CDR3 spells CASSIGQVYGYTF. CDR3 DNA: TGTGCCAGTAGTATAGGGCAGGTCTATGGCTACACCTTC.